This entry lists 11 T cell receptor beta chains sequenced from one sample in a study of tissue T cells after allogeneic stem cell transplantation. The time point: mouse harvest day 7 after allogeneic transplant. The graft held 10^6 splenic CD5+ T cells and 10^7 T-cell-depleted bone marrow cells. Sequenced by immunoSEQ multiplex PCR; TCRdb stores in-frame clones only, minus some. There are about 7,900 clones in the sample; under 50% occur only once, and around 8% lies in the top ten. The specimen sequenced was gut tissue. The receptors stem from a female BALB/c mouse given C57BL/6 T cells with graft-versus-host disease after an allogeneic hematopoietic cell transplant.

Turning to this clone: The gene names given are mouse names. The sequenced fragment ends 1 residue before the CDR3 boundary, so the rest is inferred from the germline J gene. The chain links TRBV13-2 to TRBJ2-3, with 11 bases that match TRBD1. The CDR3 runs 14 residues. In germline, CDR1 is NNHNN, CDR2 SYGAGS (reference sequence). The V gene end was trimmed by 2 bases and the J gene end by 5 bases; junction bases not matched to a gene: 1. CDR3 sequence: CASGEGQGGETLYF. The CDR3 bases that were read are TGTGCCAGCGGTGAGGGACAGGGGGGAGAAACGCTGTAT.

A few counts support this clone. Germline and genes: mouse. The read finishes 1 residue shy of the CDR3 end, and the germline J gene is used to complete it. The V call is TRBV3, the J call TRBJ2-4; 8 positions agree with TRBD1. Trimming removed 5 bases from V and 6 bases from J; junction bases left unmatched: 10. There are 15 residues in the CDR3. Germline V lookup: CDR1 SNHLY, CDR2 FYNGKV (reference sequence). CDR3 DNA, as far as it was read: TGTGCCAGCAGCGGGGCAGGGGGCGCAAGGAACACCTTGTAC. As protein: CASSGAGGARNTLY. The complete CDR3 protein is CASSGAGGARNTLYF. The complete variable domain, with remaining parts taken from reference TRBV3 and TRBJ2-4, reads GPKVLQIPSHQIIDMGQMVTLNCDPVSNHLYFYWYKQILGQQMEFLVNFYNGKVMEKSKLFKDQFSVERPDGSYFTLKIQPTALEDSAVYFCASSGAGGARNTLYFGAGTRLSVL.

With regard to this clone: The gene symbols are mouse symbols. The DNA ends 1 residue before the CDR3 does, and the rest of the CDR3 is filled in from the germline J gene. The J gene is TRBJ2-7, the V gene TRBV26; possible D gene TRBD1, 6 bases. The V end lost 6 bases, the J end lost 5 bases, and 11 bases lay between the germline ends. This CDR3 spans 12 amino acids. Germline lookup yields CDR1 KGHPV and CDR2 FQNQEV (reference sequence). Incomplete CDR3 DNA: TGTGCCAGCAGCCCAACAGGGAATGAACAGTAC. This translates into CASSPTGNEQY. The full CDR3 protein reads CASSPTGNEQYF.

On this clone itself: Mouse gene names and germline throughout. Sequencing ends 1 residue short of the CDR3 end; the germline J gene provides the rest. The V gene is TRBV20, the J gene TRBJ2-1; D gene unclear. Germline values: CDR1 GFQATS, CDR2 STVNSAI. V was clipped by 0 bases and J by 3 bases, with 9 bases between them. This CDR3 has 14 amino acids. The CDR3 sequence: CGARDLGFYAEQFF. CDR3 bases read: TGTGGTGCTAGGGATCTCGGGTTCTATGCTGAGCAGTTC.

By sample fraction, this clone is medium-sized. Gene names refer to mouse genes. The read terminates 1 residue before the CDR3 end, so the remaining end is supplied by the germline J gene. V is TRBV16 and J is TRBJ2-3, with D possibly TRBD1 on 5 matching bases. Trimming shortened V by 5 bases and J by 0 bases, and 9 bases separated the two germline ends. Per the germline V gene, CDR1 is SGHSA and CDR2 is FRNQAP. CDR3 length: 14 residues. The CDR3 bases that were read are TGTGCAAGCAGCCCGGACAATAGTGCAGAAACGCTGTAT. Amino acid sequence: CASSPDNSAETLY. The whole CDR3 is CASSPDNSAETLYF.

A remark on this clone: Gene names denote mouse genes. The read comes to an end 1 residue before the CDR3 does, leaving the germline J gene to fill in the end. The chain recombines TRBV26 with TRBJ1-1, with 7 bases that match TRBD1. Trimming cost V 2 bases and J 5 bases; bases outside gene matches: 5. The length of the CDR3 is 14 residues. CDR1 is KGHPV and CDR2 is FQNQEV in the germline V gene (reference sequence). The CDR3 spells CASSLRDRITEVFF. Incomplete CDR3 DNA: TGTGCCAGCAGTCTGCGGGACAGAATTACAGAAGTCTTC.

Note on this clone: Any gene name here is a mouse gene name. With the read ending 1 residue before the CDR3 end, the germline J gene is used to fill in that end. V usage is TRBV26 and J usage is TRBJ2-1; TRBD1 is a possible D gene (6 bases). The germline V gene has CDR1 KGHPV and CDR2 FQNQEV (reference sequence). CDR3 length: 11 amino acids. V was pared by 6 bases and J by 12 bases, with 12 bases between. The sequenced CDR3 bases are TGTGCCAGCAGGCGGGACATCGGGCAGTTC. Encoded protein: CASRRDIGQF. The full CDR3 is CASRRDIGQFF.

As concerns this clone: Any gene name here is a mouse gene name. The CDR3 bases that were read are TGTGCAAGCAGCCCGCAGGTTTCCAACGAAAGATTATTT. Protein product: CASSPQVSNERLF. The complete CDR3 reads CASSPQVSNERLFF. The chain joins TRBV16 to TRBJ1-4; unclear D gene. Read data end 1 residue before the CDR3 end; the end is taken from the germline J gene. The CDR3 runs to 14 residues. V was clipped by 5 bases and J by 0 bases, with 7 bases between them. Germline V CDR1 and CDR2: SGHSA, FRNQAP.

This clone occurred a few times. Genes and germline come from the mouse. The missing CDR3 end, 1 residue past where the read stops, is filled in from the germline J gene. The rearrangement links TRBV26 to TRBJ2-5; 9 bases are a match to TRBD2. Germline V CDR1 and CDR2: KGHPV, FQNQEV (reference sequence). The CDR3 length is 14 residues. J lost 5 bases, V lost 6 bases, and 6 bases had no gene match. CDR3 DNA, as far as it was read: TGTGCCAGCAGCCCTGGGGGGGGGCGAGACACCCAGTAC. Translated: CASSPGGGRDTQY. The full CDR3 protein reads CASSPGGGRDTQYF.

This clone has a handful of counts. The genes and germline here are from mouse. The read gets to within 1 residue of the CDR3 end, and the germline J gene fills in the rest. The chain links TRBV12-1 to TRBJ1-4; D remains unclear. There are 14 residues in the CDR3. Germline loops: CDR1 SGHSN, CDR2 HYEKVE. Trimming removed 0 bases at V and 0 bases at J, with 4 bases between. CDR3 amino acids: CASSLGVSNERLFF. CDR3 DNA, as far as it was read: TGTGCCAGCTCTCTCGGGGTTTCCAACGAAAGATTATTT. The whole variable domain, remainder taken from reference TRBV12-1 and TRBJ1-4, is DSGVVQSPRHIIKEKGGRSVLTCIPISGHSNVVWYQQTLGKELKFLIQHYEKVERDKGFLPSRFSVQQFDDYHSEMNMSALELEDSAMYFCASSLGVSNERLFFGHGTKLSVL.

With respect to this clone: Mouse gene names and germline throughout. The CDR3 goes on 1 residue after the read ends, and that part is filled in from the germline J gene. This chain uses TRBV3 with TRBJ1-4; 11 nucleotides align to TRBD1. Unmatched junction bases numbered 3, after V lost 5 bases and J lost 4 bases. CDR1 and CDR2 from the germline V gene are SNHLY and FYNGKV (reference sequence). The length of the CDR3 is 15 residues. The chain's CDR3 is CASSPGQGGNERLFF. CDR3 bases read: TGTGCCAGCAGCCCGGGACAGGGGGGCAACGAAAGATTATTT.